The T cell receptor (beta chain) described here comes from a study of T cell responses to AZD1222 COVID-19 vaccine. Concerning this clone itself: Its cognate antigen is unknown.

The method was immunoSEQ multiplex PCR; TCRdb's version includes in-frame clones alone and lacks a portion of them. The repertoire holds 150,000 to 200,000 clones, 90% seen once, with 5% to 6.5% in the top ten. Trimming shortened V by 3 bases and J by 2 bases, and 13 bases separated the two germline ends. Germline assignment: CDR1 MDHEN and CDR2 SYDVKM. The CDR3 is 15 residues long. Study-wide results and caveats: Spike-spanning, vaccine-associated CD4 TCRs were dominant at 160-218 and 743-854. Females outnumbered males among donors, who were mostly white British; clonal diversity was possibly underestimated. Reportedly, close to half of spike-specific TCRs are directed against unmutated variant regions. The study sampled repertoires only after the peak T cell response.

The source was peripheral blood, collected 28 days after the second AZD1222 dose. The clonotype was recovered from an adult who received the AZD1222 COVID-19 vaccine. The chain links TRBV28 to TRBJ1-1, with unresolved D. The chain's CDR3 is CASSLRHHLNTEAFF. In nucleotides, the CDR3 is TGTGCCAGCAGTTTGAGGCATCACCTAAACACTGAAGCTTTCTTT. The whole variable domain, remainder taken from reference TRBV28 and TRBJ1-1, is DVKVTQSSRYLVKRTGEKVFLECVQDMDHENMFWYRQDPGLGLRLIYFSYDVKMKEKGDIPEGYSVSREKKERFSLILESASTNQTSMYLCASSLRHHLNTEAFFGQGTRLTVV.